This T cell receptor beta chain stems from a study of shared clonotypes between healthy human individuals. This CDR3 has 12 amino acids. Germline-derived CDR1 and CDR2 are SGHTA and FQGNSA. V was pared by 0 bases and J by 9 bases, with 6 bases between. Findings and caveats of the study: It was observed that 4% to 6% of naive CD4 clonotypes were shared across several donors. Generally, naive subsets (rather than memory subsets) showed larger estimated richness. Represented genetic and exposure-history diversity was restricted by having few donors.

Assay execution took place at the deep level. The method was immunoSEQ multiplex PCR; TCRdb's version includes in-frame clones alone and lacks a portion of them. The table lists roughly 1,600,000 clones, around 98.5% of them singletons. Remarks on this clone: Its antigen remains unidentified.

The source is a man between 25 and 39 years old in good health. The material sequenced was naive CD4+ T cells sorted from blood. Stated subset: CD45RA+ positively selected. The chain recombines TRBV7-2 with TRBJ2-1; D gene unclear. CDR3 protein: CASSLARSEQFF. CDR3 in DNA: TGTGCCAGCAGCTTAGCGCGAAGTGAGCAGTTCTTC.